This T cell receptor (beta chain) was observed in a study of beta chain features in type 1 diabetes (dated by TCRdb to 2017 to 2018). For context, the study as a whole: Mean age, gender distribution, total cell number and subset yield were not different between patients and healthy donors. A total of approximately 110,000,000 sorted cells were examined across all samples, and a strong correlation was observed between cell number per subset and RNA yield. In the study, recently diagnosed type 1 diabetes patients and matched healthy donors were compared on the TCRB repertoires of their sorted circulating CD4+ T cell subsets. Whereas all 30 or so donors provided naive and central memory subsets, regulatory and stem cell-like memory subsets were isolated from just 8 patients and about eight healthy donors. Points the paper makes about the study in general: At VDJ recombination sites, type 1 diabetes patients had fewer insertions and more deleted nucleotides, which implies abnormalities in thymic rearrangement. Only small numbers of individuals were included in the HLA sub-analyses, which left unresolved whether HLA type had any influence on TCRB rearrangement. PCR may preferentially amplify shorter templates, but because patient and control samples were amplified and corrected together, any resulting skew would affect both groups equally. A moderate but significant shortening of TCRB CDR3 length was observed in type 1 diabetes patients in all four CD4+ subsets. Because cDNA rather than genomic DNA was sequenced, highly expressing activated cells could have been over-represented, although no difference in activation and CD3 levels was found between groups. Naive, central memory and regulatory TCRB repertoires appeared to be more similar among patients than among healthy donors.

V is reduced by 1 base and J by 1 base, leaving a spacing of 8 bases between them. Including cysteine and phenylalanine, the CDR3 has 14 amino acids. CDR3 DNA is the only sequence kept; it has 42 bases, read in frame from the first base. Reading the germline V gene gives CDR1 SGHAT and CDR2 FQNNGV. Each donor gave one peripheral blood draw, averaging approximately 120 mL, which was collected into heparinised tubes. A BD FACSAria II was used to sort naive, central memory, regulatory and stem cell-like memory CD4+ T cells with a panel that included CD45RO, CCR7, CD25, CD127, CD95 and CD27. Purity was above 98% for every sorted population. PBMCs were isolated right away by Lymphoprep density gradient centrifugation and were stained directly, without culture. Samples were stained and sorted in pairs, with one healthy donor and one patient per experiment, so that batch effects were minimized. As concerns this clone: What antigen it recognizes has not been identified. The sample holds no much larger clone one base away, and base qualities are not on file.

All of the isolated RNA was reverse transcribed with the High Capacity cDNA Reverse Transcription Kit, so expressed TCRB transcripts were sequenced. Deep immunoSEQ sequencing was applied to naive, central memory and regulatory T cell samples, giving an average of roughly 3.5 million total reads per sample. After sorted cells were lysed in RLT buffer, RNA was extracted with DNase-treated RNeasy Micro or Mini kits, with the choice depending on cell number. To prevent cross-contamination, every cell subset was processed on its own, while patient and healthy donor samples were processed together. The immunoSEQ multiplex PCR was used to amplify TCRB sequences from cDNA, yielding 87-bp fragments that span the CDR3 region. The amplicons were sequenced using the Illumina HiSeq platform. For the original study's pipeline: Synthetic template baselines were used to correct PCR bias computationally, reads within Hamming distance 2 were collapsed together, and singletons that could not be merged were discarded. Reads were aligned to IMGT to assign V, D and J genes, CDR3 length, and insertions or deletions at six rearrangement sites. Within each subset, clonotype counts were normalized to sorted cell number, and only after that were true diversity and Gini coefficients computed with the tcR R package. Repertoire sharing was quantified using the overlap coefficient calculated on TCRB nucleotide sequences. Drawn from immuneACCESS, this table holds only the in-frame rearrangements with V and J called that TCRdb kept. Clones are partly lost; checked studies trace under half to an unresolved V gene and leave the rest unexplained. V and J calls and clone size are copied from that table; D and trimming were computed from the DNA. The sample table lists 300,000 to 350,000 clones, over 7% of them with a count of one. The ten most abundant clones make up less than 1.2% of the sample.

This sequence originates from a man under 40 with type 1 diabetes. The receptor chain draws on TRBV11-2 and TRBJ2-7; no D segment can be confidently identified. The sample taken for sequencing was central memory CD4+ T cells from blood. The sequenced DNA: TGTGCCAGCAGCTTAGGAACTAAGTCCTACGAGCAGTACTTC. It is translated as CASSLGTKSYEQYF.